Listed here are 6 T cell receptor beta chains from one sample, sequenced in a study of graft-versus-host responses after intestinal transplantation. The repertoire was sequenced with immunoSEQ multiplex PCR; TCRdb's copy has only in-frame clones and lacks some. This sample has 45,000 to 55,000 clones, with 90% to 95% found just once. Sequences were derived from PBMCs, sampled around 820 days after a first intestinal transplant, on the day of a second. The source of these receptors is a human patient who received an intestinal transplant, so some T cells may come from the graft donor.

A remark on this clone: A junction boundary mismatches the germline segment, possibly from a read error. This sample includes further DNA sequences coding for the same CDR3. The chain employs TRBV25-1 and TRBJ1-1; weak D call: TRBD1 (6 bases). CDR1 is MGHDK, CDR2 SYGVNS, per germline. The CDR3 loop spans 15 amino acids. DNA of the CDR3: TGTGCCAGTAGTGAGTGGACAGCCCGGGCCACTGAAGCTTTCTTT. Its protein is CASSEWTARATEAFF. The full variable domain, with the rest looked up from reference TRBV25-1 and TRBJ1-1, is EADIYQTPRYLVIGTGKKITLECSQTMGHDKMYWYQQDPGMELHLIHYSYGVNSTEKGDLSSESTVSRIRTEHFPLTLESARPSHTSQYLCASSEWTARATEAFFGQGTRLTVV.

The chain joins TRBV28 to TRBJ1-4, with unresolved D. There are 14 residues in the CDR3. Germline V gene sequence: CDR1 MDHEN, CDR2 SYDVKM. V was trimmed by 5 bases and J by 5 bases, leaving 12 bases between them. CDR3 nucleotide sequence: TGTGCCAGCAGTCCTCTTCAGGAAAATGAAAAACTGTTTTTT. This encodes CASSPLQENEKLFF.

The chain employs TRBV29-1 and TRBJ2-7; weak D call: TRBD1 (6 bases). Trimming stripped 2 bases from V and 0 bases from J, with 8 bases between. This CDR3 comprises 13 residues. Germline V gene data show CDR1 as SQVTM and CDR2 as ANQGSEA. The chain's CDR3 is CSVEPGDSYEQYF. For the CDR3, the DNA is TGCAGCGTTGAACCAGGGGACTCCTACGAGCAGTACTTC.

V is TRBV5-6 and J is TRBJ2-7; 8 nucleotides match TRBD2. In germline, CDR1 is SGHDT, CDR2 YYEEEE. J was trimmed by 0 bases and V by 0 bases; bases with no gene match: 2. The CDR3 consists of 15 residues. CDR3 amino acids: CASSLDSGTSYEQYF. In nucleotides, the CDR3 is TGTGCCAGCAGCTTGGATAGCGGGACCTCCTACGAGCAGTACTTC.

The CDR3 region is CASSDSANQPQHF. The DNA of the CDR3 is TGTGCCAGCAGCGACAGTGCGAATCAGCCCCAGCATTTT. This chain joins TRBV14 and TRBJ1-5; D possibly corresponds to TRBD1 (5 bases). Trimming took off 5 bases at V and 4 bases at J, with 9 bases between the two ends. CDR3 length: 13 amino acids. Germline assignment: CDR1 SGHDN and CDR2 FVKESK.

V gene TRBV28 combines with J gene TRBJ2-1, with 10 bases fitting TRBD1. Per germline, CDR1 MDHEN and CDR2 SYDVKM. The CDR3 is 16 amino acids. The V and J ends lost 0 bases and 8 bases, in that order; junction bases with no gene match: 7. The CDR3 loop reads CASSLWGTGDIDEQFF. In DNA form, the CDR3 reads TGTGCCAGCAGTTTATGGGGGACAGGGGATATAGATGAGCAGTTCTTC. The whole variable domain, filled in from reference TRBV28 and TRBJ2-1, reads DVKVTQSSRYLVKRTGEKVFLECVQDMDHENMFWYRQDPGLGLRLIYFSYDVKMKEKGDIPEGYSVSREKKERFSLILESASTNQTSMYLCASSLWGTGDIDEQFFGPGTRLTVL.